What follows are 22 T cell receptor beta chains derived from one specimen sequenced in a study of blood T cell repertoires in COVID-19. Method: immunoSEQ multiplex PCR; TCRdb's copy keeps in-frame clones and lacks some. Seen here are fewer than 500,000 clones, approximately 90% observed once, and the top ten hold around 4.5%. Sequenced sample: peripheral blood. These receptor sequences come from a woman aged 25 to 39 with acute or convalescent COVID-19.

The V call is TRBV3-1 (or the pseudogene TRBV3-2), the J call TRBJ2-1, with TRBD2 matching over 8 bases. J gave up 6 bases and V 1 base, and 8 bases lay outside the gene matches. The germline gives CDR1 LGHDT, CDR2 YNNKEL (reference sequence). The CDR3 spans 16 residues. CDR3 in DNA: TGTGCCAGCAGCCAAGCGCCCGGGGGGGCCTTCAATGAGCAGTTCTTC. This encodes CASSQAPGGAFNEQFF.

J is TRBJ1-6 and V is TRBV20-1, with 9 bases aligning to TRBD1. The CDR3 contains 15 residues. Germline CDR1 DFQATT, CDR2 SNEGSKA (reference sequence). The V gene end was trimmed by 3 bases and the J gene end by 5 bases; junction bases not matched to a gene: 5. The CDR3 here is CSASPDRGDNSPLHF. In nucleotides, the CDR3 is TGCAGTGCTAGTCCGGACAGGGGCGATAATTCACCCCTCCACTTT.

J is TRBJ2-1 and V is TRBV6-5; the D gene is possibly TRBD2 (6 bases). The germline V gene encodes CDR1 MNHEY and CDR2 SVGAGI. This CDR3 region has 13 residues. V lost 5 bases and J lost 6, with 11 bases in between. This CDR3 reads CASSQQEGNEQFF. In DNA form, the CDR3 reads TGTGCCAGCAGTCAACAGGAGGGCAATGAGCAGTTCTTC.

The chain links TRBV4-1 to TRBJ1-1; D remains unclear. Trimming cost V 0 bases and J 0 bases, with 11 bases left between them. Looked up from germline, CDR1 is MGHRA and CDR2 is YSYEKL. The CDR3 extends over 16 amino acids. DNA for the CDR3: TGCGCCAGCAGCCAAGATTTAAACAGCATGAACACTGAAGCTTTCTTT. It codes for CASSQDLNSMNTEAFF.

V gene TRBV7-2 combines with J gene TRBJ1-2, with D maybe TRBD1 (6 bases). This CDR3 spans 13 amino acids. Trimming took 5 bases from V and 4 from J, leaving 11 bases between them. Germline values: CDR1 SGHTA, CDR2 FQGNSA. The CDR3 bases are TGTGCCAGCAGCCGGCAACAGGGCTATGGCTACACCTTC. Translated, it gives CASSRQQGYGYTF.

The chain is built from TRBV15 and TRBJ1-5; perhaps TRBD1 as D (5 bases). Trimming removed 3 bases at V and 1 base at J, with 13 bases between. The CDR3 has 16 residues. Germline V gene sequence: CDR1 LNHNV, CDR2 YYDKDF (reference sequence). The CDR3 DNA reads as TGTGCCACCAGCAGCCAAAGGGGAGGAAGCAATCAGCCCCAGCATTTT. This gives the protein CATSSQRGGSNQPQHF.

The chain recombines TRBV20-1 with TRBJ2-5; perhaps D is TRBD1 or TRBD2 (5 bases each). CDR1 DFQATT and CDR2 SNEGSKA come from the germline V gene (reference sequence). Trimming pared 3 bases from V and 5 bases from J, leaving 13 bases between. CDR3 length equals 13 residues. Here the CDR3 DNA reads TGCAGTGCTAGTGGGGGAGACCGCGAGACCCAGTACTTC. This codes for CSASGGDRETQYF.

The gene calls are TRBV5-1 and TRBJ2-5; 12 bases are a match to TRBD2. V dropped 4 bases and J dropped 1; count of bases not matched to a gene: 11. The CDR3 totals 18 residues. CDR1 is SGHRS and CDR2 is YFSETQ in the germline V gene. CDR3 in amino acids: CASSPRGLAGGPQETQYF. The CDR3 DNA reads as TGCGCCAGCAGCCCCAGGGGTCTAGCGGGGGGGCCCCAAGAGACCCAGTACTTC.

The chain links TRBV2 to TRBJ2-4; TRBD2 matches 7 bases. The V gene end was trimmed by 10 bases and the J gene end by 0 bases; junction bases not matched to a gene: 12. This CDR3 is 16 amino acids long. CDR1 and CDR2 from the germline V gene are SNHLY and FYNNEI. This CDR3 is CATSGVGSLAKNIQYF. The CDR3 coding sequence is TGTGCCACCAGCGGGGTGGGGTCACTAGCCAAAAACATTCAGTACTTC.

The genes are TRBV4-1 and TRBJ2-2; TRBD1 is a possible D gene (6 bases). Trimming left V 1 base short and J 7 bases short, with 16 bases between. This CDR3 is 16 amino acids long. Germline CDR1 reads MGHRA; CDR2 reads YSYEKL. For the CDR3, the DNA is TGCGCCAGCAGCCAAGGTTCAGCAGGGGATAACGGGGAGCTGTTTTTT. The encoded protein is CASSQGSAGDNGELFF.

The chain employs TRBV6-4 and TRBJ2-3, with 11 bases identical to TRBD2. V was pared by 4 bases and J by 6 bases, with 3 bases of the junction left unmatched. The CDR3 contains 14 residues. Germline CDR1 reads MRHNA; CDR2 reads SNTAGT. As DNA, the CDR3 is TGTGCCAGCAGTGTAGCGGGGGGGCTGGATACGCAGTATTTT. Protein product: CASSVAGGLDTQYF.

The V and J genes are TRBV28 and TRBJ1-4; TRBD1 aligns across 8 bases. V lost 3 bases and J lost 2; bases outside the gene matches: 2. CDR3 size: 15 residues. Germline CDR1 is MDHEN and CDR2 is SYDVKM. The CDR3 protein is CASSFQGATNEKLFF. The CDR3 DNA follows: TGTGCCAGCAGTTTCCAGGGGGCTACTAATGAAAAACTGTTTTTT. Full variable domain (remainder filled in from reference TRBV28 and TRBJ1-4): DVKVTQSSRYLVKRTGEKVFLECVQDMDHENMFWYRQDPGLGLRLIYFSYDVKMKEKGDIPEGYSVSREKKERFSLILESASTNQTSMYLCASSFQGATNEKLFFGSGTQLSVL.

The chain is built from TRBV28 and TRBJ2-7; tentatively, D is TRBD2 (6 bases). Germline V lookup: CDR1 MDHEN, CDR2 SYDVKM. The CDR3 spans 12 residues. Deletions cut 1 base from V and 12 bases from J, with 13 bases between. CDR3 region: CASSLSQGGLYF. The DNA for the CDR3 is TGTGCCAGCAGTTTATCCCAGGGAGGACTGTACTTC.

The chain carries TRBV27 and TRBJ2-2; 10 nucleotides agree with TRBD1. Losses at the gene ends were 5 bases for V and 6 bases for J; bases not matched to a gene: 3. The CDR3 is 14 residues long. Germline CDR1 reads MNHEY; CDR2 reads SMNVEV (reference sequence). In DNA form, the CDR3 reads TGTGCCAGCAGTCGACAGGGGGCCGCCGGGGAGCTGTTTTTT. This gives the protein CASSRQGAAGELFF.

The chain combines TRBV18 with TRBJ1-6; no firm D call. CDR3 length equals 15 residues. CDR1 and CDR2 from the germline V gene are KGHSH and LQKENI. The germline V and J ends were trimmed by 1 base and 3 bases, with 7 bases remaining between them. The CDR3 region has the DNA TGTGCCAGCTCACCACGGGAGGACTATAATTCACCCCTCCACTTT. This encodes CASSPREDYNSPLHF. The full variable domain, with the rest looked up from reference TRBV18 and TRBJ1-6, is NAGVMQNPRHLVRRRGQEARLRCSPMKGHSHVYWYRQLPEEGLKFMVYLQKENIIDESGMPKERFSAEFPKEGPSILRIQQVVRGDSAAYFCASSPREDYNSPLHFGNGTRLTVT.

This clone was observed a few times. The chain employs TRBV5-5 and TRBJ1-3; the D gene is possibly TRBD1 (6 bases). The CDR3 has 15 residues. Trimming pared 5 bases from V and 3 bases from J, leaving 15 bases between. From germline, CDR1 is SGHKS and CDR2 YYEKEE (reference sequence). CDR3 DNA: TGTGCCAGCAGTTTTCGGGGGGCTGGTGGAAACACCATATATTTT. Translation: CASSFRGAGGNTIYF. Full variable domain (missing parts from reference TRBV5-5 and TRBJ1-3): DAGVTQSPTHLIKTRGQQVTLRCSPISGHKSVSWYQQVLGQGPQFIFQYYEKEERGRGNFPDRFSARQFPNYSSELNVNALLLGDSALYLCASSFRGAGGNTIYFGEGSWLTVV.

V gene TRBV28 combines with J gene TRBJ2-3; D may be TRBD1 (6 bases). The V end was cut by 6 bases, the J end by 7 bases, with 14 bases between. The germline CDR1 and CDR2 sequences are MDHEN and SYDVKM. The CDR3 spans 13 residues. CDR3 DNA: TGTGCCAGCAGACCTAAGGACAGTCATACGCAGTATTTT. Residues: CASRPKDSHTQYF.

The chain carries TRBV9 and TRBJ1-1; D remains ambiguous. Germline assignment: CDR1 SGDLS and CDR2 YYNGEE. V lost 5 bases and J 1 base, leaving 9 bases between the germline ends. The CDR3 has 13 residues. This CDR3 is CASRGRENTEAFF. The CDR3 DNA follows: TGTGCCAGCAGAGGTCGGGAGAACACTGAAGCTTTCTTT.

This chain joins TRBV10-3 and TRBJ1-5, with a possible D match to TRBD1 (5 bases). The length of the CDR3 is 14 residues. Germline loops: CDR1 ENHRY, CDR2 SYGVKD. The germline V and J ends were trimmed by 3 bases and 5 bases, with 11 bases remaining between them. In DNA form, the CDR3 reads TGTGCCATCAGTGACAGGGTAGGCGATCAGCCCCAGCATTTT. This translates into CAISDRVGDQPQHF.

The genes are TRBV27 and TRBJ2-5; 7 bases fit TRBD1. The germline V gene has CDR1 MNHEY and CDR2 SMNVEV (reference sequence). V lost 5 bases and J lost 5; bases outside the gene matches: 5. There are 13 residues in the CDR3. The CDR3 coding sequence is TGTGCCAGCAGTCCCCGGACAGGCGAGACCCAGTACTTC. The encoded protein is CASSPRTGETQYF.

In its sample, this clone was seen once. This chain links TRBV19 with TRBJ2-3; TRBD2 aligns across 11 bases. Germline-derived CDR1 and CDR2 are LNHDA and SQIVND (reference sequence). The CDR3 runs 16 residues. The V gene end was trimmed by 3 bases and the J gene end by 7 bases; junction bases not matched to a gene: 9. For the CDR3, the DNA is TGTGCCAGTAGTATCTCGGGGACTAGCGGACGGAATACGCAGTATTTT. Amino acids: CASSISGTSGRNTQYF.

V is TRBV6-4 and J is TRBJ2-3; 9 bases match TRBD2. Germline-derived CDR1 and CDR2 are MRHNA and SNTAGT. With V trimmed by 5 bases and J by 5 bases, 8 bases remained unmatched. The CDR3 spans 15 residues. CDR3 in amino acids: CASSKAGGSEDTQYF. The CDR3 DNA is TGTGCCAGCAGTAAAGCGGGGGGCTCGGAAGATACGCAGTATTTT.